The 20 T cell receptor beta chains listed next were all sequenced from one sample in a study of spatial heterogeneity in lung cancer. Time point of the sample: sample taken at primary tumor resection. TCRdb re-called the 5' RACE reads through MiXCR, storing one row per CDR3 protein. The sample records about 2,800 distinct CDR3 sequences, 7.5% to 8.5% being singletons. The sequenced sample was normal lung tissue next to the tumor, obtained at surgery. The origin of the receptors is a male donor with early-stage non-small cell lung cancer.

This clonotype was observed a handful of times. The chain links TRBV6-1 to TRBJ1-1, with a weak D call TRBD1 (6 bases). The V end lost 4 bases, the J end lost 6 bases, and 15 bases lay between the germline ends. This CDR3 has 14 amino acids. Looked up from germline, CDR1 is MNHNS and CDR2 is SASEGT. The CDR3 region has the DNA TGTGCCAGCAGTGGCCGCGGGGGGCTCGCTGAAGCTTTCTTT. Its protein is CASSGRGGLAEAFF.

This clonotype was found many times. V usage is TRBV7-8 and J usage is TRBJ2-7; possible D gene TRBD2, 7 bases. The CDR3 has 14 residues. With 2 bases removed from V and 6 bases from J, the gap between germline ends came to 14 bases. Germline assignment: CDR1 SGHVS and CDR2 FQNEAQ. The DNA for the CDR3 is TGTGCCAGCAGCTTATTGCGGGGGCCGACCGAGCAGTACTTC. Encoded protein: CASSLLRGPTEQYF.

This clonotype is categorized as medium-sized (0.01 to 0.1%). The rearrangement joins TRBV7-9 to TRBJ2-1, with 10 bases lining up with TRBD2. This CDR3 has 16 amino acids. CDR1 is SEHNR and CDR2 is FQNEAQ in the germline V gene (reference sequence). Germline trimming cut 5 bases from V and 0 bases from J; bases unmatched to any gene: 4. The CDR3: CASSGGTSASYNEQFF. As DNA, the CDR3 is TGTGCCAGCAGCGGGGGGACTAGCGCCTCCTACAATGAGCAGTTCTTC. The variable domain in full, with the rest retrieved from reference TRBV7-9 and TRBJ2-1, is DTGVSQNPRHKITKRGQNVTFRCDPISEHNRLYWYRQTLGQGPEFLTYFQNEAQLEKSRLLSDRFSAERPKGSFSTLEIQRTEQGDSAMYLCASSGGTSASYNEQFFGPGTRLTVL.

Many counts were recorded for this clonotype. The chain recombines TRBV5-1 with TRBJ2-1; possible D gene TRBD2, 5 bases. Germline CDR1 SGHRS, CDR2 YFSETQ. The CDR3 has 13 residues. V lost 5 bases and J 5 bases, leaving 11 bases between the germline ends. CDR3: CASRKEVNNEQFF. The CDR3 nucleotides are TGCGCCAGCAGGAAGGAGGTTAACAATGAGCAGTTCTTC.

By share, this clonotype counts as medium-sized. The chain employs TRBV6-6 and TRBJ2-7, with D possibly being TRBD1 or TRBD2 (5 bases each). V lost 7 bases and J 6 bases, leaving 25 bases between the germline ends. Germline CDR1 is MNHNY and CDR2 is SVGAGI (reference sequence). This CDR3 has 16 residues. The DNA of the CDR3 is TGTGCCAGCACCCCACCCCGCGGCGAGATTGGGGGCGAGCAGTACTTC. Translated, it gives CASTPPRGEIGGEQYF.

For the CDR3, the DNA is TGTGCCAGCAGCCAACTTACTAGCGGCGGGGAGCTGTTTTTT. Translation gives CASSQLTSGGELFF. V usage is TRBV3-1 and J usage is TRBJ2-2; 8 bases map to TRBD2. J gave up 7 bases and V 2 bases, and 3 bases lay outside the gene matches. This CDR3 is built from 14 residues. Germline V gene sequence: CDR1 LGHDT, CDR2 YNNKEL (reference sequence). Drawing the rest from reference TRBV3-1 and TRBJ2-2, the complete variable domain is DTAVSQTPKYLVTQMGNDKSIKCEQNLGHDTMYWYKQDSKKFLKIMFSYNNKELIINETVPNRFSPKSPDKAHLNLHINSLELGDSAVYFCASSQLTSGGELFFGEGSRLTVL.

This clonotype is labeled as medium-sized. The chain joins TRBV12-3 or TRBV12-4 to TRBJ2-2, with no clear D. This CDR3 has 11 amino acids. V gave up 6 bases and J gave up 7 bases, with 6 bases separating them. The CDR3 sequence is CASRGIGELFF. CDR3 sequence (DNA): TGTGCCAGCAGGGGGATCGGGGAGCTGTTTTTT.

This clonotype was picked up a small number of times. The V call is TRBV4-1, the J call TRBJ2-1; a possible D gene is TRBD2 (5 bases). CDR1 MGHRA and CDR2 YSYEKL come from the germline V gene. This CDR3 is built from 15 residues. V lost 0 bases, J lost 4 bases, and 10 bases lay in between. The CDR3 sequence: CASSQDVGVYNEQFF. As DNA, the CDR3 is TGCGCCAGCAGCCAAGATGTCGGGGTATACAATGAGCAGTTCTTC.

This clonotype appeared many times. J is TRBJ2-7 and V is TRBV20-1; 7 bases are shared with TRBD1. Germline V lookup: CDR1 DFQATT, CDR2 SNEGSKA (reference sequence). V shed 2 bases, J shed 5 bases, and the junction held 12 bases outside the gene matches. CDR3 length: 15 amino acids. As DNA, the CDR3 is TGCAGTGCTAGACTCCCCACAGGGGTGGCGGACGAGCAGTACTTC. Translating gives CSARLPTGVADEQYF.

This clonotype was counted at least ten times. The V call is TRBV21-1, the J call TRBJ1-1; the table's D gene call, TRBD1, was not cross checked with the DNA. TRBV21-1 is a listed pseudogene. The CDR3 is made up of 12 amino acids. Here the CDR3 DNA reads TGTGCCAGCAGCAAGACCCCCGGGGGGGCTTTCTTT. Translation: CASSKTPGGAFF.

This clonotype qualifies as medium-sized (0.01 to 0.1%). The V gene is TRBV7-8, the J gene TRBJ2-7; possible D gene TRBD2, 6 bases. Trimming left V 0 bases short and J 3 bases short, with 12 bases between. Germline V CDR1 and CDR2: SGHVS, FQNEAQ. The CDR3 sequence is 15 residues long. The CDR3 loop is CASSLAPGTDYEQYF. In DNA form, the CDR3 reads TGTGCCAGCAGCTTAGCCCCCGGGACTGACTACGAGCAGTACTTC.

This clonotype is labeled as large (0.1 to 1%). The rearrangement uses TRBV11-2 and TRBJ2-1; 9 positions match TRBD2. Germline V gives CDR1 SGHAT, CDR2 FQNNGV. The length of the CDR3 is 18 residues. After removal of 0 bases from V and 1 base from J, the junction contained 7 bases not matched to a gene. Here the CDR3 reads CASSLEGASGISYNEQFF. The CDR3 bases are TGTGCCAGCAGCTTAGAAGGGGCTAGCGGGATATCCTACAATGAGCAGTTCTTC. Combining the CDR3 with reference TRBV11-2 and TRBJ2-1 gives the whole variable domain EAGVAQSPRYKIIEKRQSVAFWCNPISGHATLYWYQQILGQGPKLLIQFQNNGVVDDSQLPKDRFSAERLKGVDSTLKIQPAKLEDSAVYLCASSLEGASGISYNEQFFGPGTRLTVL.

By share, this clonotype ranks as medium-sized. V gene TRBV27 combines with J gene TRBJ2-1, with D unresolved. The CDR3 length is 12 residues. V lost 6 bases and J lost 5, with 8 bases in between. Germline CDR1 and CDR2: MNHEY and SMNVEV (reference sequence). The DNA for the CDR3 is TGTGCCAGCAGACTAAATAACAATGAGCAGTTCTTC. Translating gives CASRLNNNEQFF.

This clonotype is deemed medium-sized. The chain recombines TRBV29-1 with TRBJ1-1; TRBD1 aligns across 8 bases. This CDR3 has 15 amino acids. Germline CDR1 and CDR2: SQVTM and ANQGSEA. J was trimmed by 0 bases and V by 4 bases; bases with no gene match: 7. As DNA, the CDR3 is TGCAGCGTTGCCGAGGACAGGGTGGTGAACACTGAAGCTTTCTTT. Amino acids: CSVAEDRVVNTEAFF.

The chain couples TRBV20-1 to TRBJ2-3; 9 nucleotides match TRBD2. CDR1 and CDR2 from the germline V gene are DFQATT and SNEGSKA (reference sequence). The CDR3 is 13 amino acids. The ends lost 2 bases at V and 6 bases at J; junction bases unmatched: 3. DNA for the CDR3: TGCAGTGCTAGACTAGCGGGACCTGATACGCAGTATTTT. Protein: CSARLAGPDTQYF.

In this sample, this clonotype is medium-sized. The CDR3 protein is CATRRGETQYF. CDR3 in DNA: TGTGCCACCCGGCGGGGAGAGACCCAGTACTTC. This chain uses TRBV27 with TRBJ2-5; maybe TRBD2 (6 bases). Germline V gives CDR1 MNHEY, CDR2 SMNVEV (reference sequence). There are 11 residues in the CDR3. V shed 10 bases and J shed 4 bases, with 10 bases lying between them.

By its share, this clonotype is medium-sized. The rearrangement uses TRBV6-2 or TRBV6-3 and TRBJ2-5; a possible D gene is TRBD2 (6 bases). The CDR3 covers 17 residues. The germline V gene has CDR1 MNHEY and CDR2 SVGEGT. Deletions cut 2 bases from V and 0 bases from J, with 16 bases between. The CDR3 protein is CASSYLGSGLNQETQYF. The DNA for the CDR3 is TGTGCCAGCAGTTACCTGGGTAGCGGTCTAAACCAAGAGACCCAGTACTTC.

In this sample, this clonotype is medium-sized. The J gene is TRBJ2-1, the V gene TRBV28; 7 bases are shared with TRBD1. Trimming took 6 bases from V and 8 from J; bases not matched to a gene: 13. From germline, CDR1 is MDHEN and CDR2 SYDVKM. The CDR3 has 15 amino acids. The CDR3 reads CASSPPPDRAHEQFF. CDR3 DNA: TGTGCCAGCAGCCCCCCGCCTGACAGGGCCCATGAGCAGTTCTTC.

The genes are TRBV2 and TRBJ2-3; tentative D call: TRBD1 (5 bases). CDR1 and CDR2 from the germline V gene are SNHLY and FYNNEI. The CDR3 runs to 14 residues. The germline V and J ends were trimmed by 7 bases and 0 bases, with 11 bases remaining between them. Here the CDR3 reads CASKGVQSTDTQYF. CDR3 DNA sequence: TGTGCCAGCAAAGGGGTCCAGAGCACAGATACGCAGTATTTT.

Within the sample, this clonotype is medium-sized (0.01 to 0.1%). The chain is built from TRBV6-2 or TRBV6-3 and TRBJ2-5, with 10 bases lining up with TRBD2. Germline CDR1 is MNHEY and CDR2 is SVGEGT. The CDR3 has 16 residues. Trimming at V came to 2 bases and at J to 5 bases, leaving 8 bases not matched to a gene. As DNA, the CDR3 is TGTGCCAGCAGTTACGCCGTAGCGGGGGGTCGTGAGACCCAGTACTTC. The encoded protein is CASSYAVAGGRETQYF.